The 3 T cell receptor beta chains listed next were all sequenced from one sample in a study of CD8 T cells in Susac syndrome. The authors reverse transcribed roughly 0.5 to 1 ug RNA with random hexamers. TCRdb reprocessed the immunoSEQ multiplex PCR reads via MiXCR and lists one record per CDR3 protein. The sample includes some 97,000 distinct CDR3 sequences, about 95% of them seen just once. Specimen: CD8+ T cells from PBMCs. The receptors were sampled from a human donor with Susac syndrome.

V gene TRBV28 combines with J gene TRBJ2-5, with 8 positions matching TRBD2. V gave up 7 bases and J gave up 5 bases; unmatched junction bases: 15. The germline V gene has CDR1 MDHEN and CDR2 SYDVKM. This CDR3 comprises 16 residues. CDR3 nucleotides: TGTGCCAGCACCGCGAGACTAGCGACTGCTGGGGAGACCCAGTACTTC. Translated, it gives CASTARLATAGETQYF.

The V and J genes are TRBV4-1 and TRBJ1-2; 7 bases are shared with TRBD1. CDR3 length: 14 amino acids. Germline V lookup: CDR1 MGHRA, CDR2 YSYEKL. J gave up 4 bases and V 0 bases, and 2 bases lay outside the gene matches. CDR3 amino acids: CASSQDDRAYGYTF. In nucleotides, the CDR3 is TGCGCCAGCAGCCAAGATGACAGGGCCTATGGCTACACCTTC.

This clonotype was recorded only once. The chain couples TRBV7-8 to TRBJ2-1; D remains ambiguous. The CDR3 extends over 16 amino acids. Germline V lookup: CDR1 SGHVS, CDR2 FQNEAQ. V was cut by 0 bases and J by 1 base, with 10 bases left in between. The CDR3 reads CASSLAVVSSYNEQFF. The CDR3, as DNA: TGTGCCAGCAGCTTAGCTGTAGTGTCTTCCTACAATGAGCAGTTCTTC. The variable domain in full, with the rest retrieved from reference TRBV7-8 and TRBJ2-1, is GAGVSQSPRYKVAKRGQDVALRCDPISGHVSLFWYQQALGQGPEFLTYFQNEAQLDKSGLPSDRFFAERPEGSVSTLKIQRTQQEDSAVYLCASSLAVVSSYNEQFFGPGTRLTVL.